This T cell receptor (beta chain) was documented in a study of T cells in Graves' hyperthyroidism and ophthalmopathy. Study-level results: The blood repertoire included most of the expanded thyroid clonotypes above 0.001.

Researchers amplified the TCR beta CDR3 regions from RNA transcripts. First-round RT-PCR with HTBI primers amplified the TCR CDR3 region. TCRdb redid the calling of the multiplex PCR reads with MiXCR, one entry per CDR3 protein. The sample comprises around 370,000 distinct CDR3 sequences, less than 20% of which are singletons, and over 35% rests with the top ten. The CDR3 runs 16 residues. The ends lost 5 bases at V and 3 bases at J; junction bases unmatched: 10. CDR1 and CDR2 (germline): MNHEY, SVGEGT. Patients having uncontrolled infection, another autoimmune disease, pregnancy or lactation were not included. Remarks on this clonotype: Its antigen is undetermined.

This sequence joins TRBV6-2 or TRBV6-3 and TRBJ1-2; TRBD1 matches at 9 bases. This receptor was taken from a man between 18 and 29 years old with Graves' ophthalmopathy. Sequencing used blood. The CDR3 DNA sequence: TGTGCCAGCAGTCCCCAGGGACAGGGTTTAGACTATGGCTACACCTTC. Protein product: CASSPQGQGLDYGYTF.